The clone carrying this T cell receptor (beta chain) has ten or more counts. Its antigen is still unknown. TCRdb fed the 5' RACE reads into MiXCR, producing one record per CDR3 protein. This table has 300,000 to 450,000 distinct CDR3 sequences, about 28% appearing once. This sample is part of a study of identical twins' blood T cells. Study-wide background: Roughly 50 million reads covered roughly 6 alpha-chain and roughly 6 beta-chain libraries.

Study-wide results and limits: Twin similarity might stem from environmental factors, not only genetics.

This clonotype was sampled from a woman aged 18-49 years in good health. The material sequenced was PBMCs.

CDR3: CASILPGAGELFF. In DNA, the CDR3 is TGTGCCAGCATTCTCCCGGGAGCCGGGGAGCTGTTTTTT. This chain links TRBV21-1 with TRBJ2-2; the listed D gene, TRBD1, was not tested against the DNA. TRBV21-1 is given as a pseudogene. The CDR3 covers 13 residues.